This T cell receptor beta chain derives from a study of memory CD4+ T cells and cytomegalovirus serostatus. Overall study context: Healthy Belgian adult donors included roughly ten CMV-positive and 24 CMV-negative people.

The CDR3 length is 16 residues. Trimming removed 5 bases from V and 5 bases from J, with 22 bases in between. In germline, CDR1 is SGHRS, CDR2 YFSETQ. Study results and limitations: The CMV-associated TCR signature appears largely within the CD4+ memory repertoire.

In the source study's methods: After removing out-of-frame reads, 2,204,828 distinct TCRbeta sequences remained. The method was immunoSEQ multiplex PCR; TCRdb's version includes in-frame clones alone and lacks a portion of them. V and J calls and clone size are copied from that table; D and trimming were computed from the DNA. The data contain 65,000 to 95,000 clones, more than 70% of them singletons. The sort gate was single viable CD3+CD4+CD8-CD45RO+ cells for memory CD4+ T cells. A remark on this clone: What it binds is unknown.

The sequence was collected from an adult in good health and CMV-seronegative. The chain employs TRBV5-1 and TRBJ1-1; tentatively, D is TRBD1 (5 bases). The sequenced sample was memory CD4+ T cells from blood. This CDR3 reads CASSPIGSRAGTEAFF. CDR3 sequence (DNA): TGCGCCAGCAGTCCGATAGGGTCCAGGGCAGGGACTGAAGCTTTCTTT. Looking up the rest from reference TRBV5-1 and TRBJ1-1 gives the full variable domain: KAGVTQTPRYLIKTRGQQVTLSCSPISGHRSVSWYQQTPGQGLQFLFEYFSETQRNKGNFPGRFSGRQFSNSRSEMNVSTLELGDSALYLCASSPIGSRAGTEAFFGQGTRLTVV.